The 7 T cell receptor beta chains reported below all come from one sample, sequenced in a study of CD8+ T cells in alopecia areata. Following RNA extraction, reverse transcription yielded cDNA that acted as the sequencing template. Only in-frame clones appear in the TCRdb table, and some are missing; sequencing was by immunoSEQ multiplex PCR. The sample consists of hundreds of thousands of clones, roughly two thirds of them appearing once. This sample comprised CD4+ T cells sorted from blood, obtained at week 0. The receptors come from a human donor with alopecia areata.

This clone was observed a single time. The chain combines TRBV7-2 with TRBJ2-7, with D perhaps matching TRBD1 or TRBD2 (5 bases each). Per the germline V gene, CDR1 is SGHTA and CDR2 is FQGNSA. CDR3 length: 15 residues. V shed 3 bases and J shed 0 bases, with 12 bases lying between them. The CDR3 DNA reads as TGTGCCAGCAGCTTCCGGGACGGAGACTCCTACGAGCAGTACTTC. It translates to CASSFRDGDSYEQYF.

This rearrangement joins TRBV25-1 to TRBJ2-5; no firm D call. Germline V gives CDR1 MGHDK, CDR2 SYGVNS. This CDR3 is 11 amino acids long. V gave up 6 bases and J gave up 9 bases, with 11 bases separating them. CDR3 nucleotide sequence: TGTGCCAGCAGATCCGTTGGGGCCCAGTACTTC. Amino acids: CASRSVGAQYF.

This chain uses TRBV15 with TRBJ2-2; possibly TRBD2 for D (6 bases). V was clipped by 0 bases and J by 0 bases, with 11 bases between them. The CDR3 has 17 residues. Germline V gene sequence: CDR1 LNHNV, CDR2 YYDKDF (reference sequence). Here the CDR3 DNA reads TGTGCCACCAGCAGAGACAAGACTAGAACGAACACCGGGGAGCTGTTTTTT. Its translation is CATSRDKTRTNTGELFF.

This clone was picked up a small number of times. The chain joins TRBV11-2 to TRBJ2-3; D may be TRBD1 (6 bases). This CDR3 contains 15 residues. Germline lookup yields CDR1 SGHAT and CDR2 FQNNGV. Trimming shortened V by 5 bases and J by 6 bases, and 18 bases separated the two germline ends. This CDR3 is CASSPTGNAPDTQYF. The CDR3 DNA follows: TGTGCCAGCAGCCCCACAGGGAACGCACCGGATACGCAGTATTTT.

CDR3 protein: CASSPSGRGTGELFF. The CDR3 DNA follows: TGTGCCAGCAGCCCTAGCGGCAGGGGCACCGGGGAGCTGTTTTTT. The rearrangement uses TRBV7-9 and TRBJ2-2, with D possibly matching TRBD2 (7 bases). Germline V gene sequence: CDR1 SEHNR, CDR2 FQNEAQ (reference sequence). The CDR3 loop spans 15 amino acids. V lost 5 bases and J 4 bases, leaving 14 bases between the germline ends.

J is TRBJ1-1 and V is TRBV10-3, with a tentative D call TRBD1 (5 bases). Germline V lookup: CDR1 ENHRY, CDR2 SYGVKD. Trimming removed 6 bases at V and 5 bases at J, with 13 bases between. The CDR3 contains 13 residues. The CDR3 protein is CAISPQAGTEAFF. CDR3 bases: TGTGCCATCAGCCCACAGGCGGGGACTGAAGCTTTCTTT.

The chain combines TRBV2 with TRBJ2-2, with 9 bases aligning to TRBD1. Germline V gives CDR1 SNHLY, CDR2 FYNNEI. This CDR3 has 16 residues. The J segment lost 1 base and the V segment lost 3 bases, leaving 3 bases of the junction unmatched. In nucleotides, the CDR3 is TGTGCCAGCAGTGAGTTGGGACAGGGGAACACCGGGGAGCTGTTTTTT. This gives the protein CASSELGQGNTGELFF.